These 3 T cell receptor beta chains came from one sample sequenced in a study of a mutant IDH1 vaccine in newly diagnosed glioma. Documented time point: week 23, last vaccination. Every vaccine dose comprised 300 ug of mutant IDH1 20-mer peptide plus topical imiquimod. Their antigen targets remain unknown. Profiling relied on immunoSEQ multiplex PCR, and the TCRdb table lists in-frame clones only, not all of them. This table has around 34,000 clones, roughly 80% appearing once. This specimen consisted of PBMCs, obtained from a glioma patient whose treatment included an IDH1 peptide vaccine. The receptors derive from a man aged 35 to 55 with glioma.

The chain's CDR3 is CASSGGASGQFF. The CDR3 coding sequence is TGTGCCAGCAGTGGGGGGGCCTCGGGACAGTTCTTC. The chain has TRBV25-1 and TRBJ2-1; D assignment may be TRBD1 or TRBD2 (6 bases each). The CDR3 contains 12 residues. The V end lost 4 bases, the J end lost 13 bases, and 14 bases lay between the germline ends. The V gene's germline CDR1 is MGHDK and CDR2 SYGVNS.

The CDR3 sequence: CASGSGLSPRQPQHF. The DNA for the CDR3 is TGTGCCAGCGGGTCCGGGCTATCCCCCAGACAGCCCCAGCATTTT. This chain joins TRBV2 and TRBJ1-5; D is unclear. The CDR3 contains 15 residues. CDR1 and CDR2 from the germline V gene are SNHLY and FYNNEI. The V end lost 8 bases, the J end lost 7 bases, and 21 bases lay between the germline ends.

The gene calls are TRBV15 and TRBJ2-1, with unresolved D. Trimming cost V 5 bases and J 3 bases, with 11 bases left between them. Germline values: CDR1 LNHNV, CDR2 YYDKDF (reference sequence). CDR3 length equals 14 residues. The CDR3 loop is CATSPTMDYNEQFF. CDR3 nucleotide sequence: TGTGCCACCAGCCCTACGATGGACTACAATGAGCAGTTCTTC.